The clone carrying this TCR beta chain has a count of ten or more. Its antigen remains unknown. TCRdb ran MiXCR on the 5' RACE reads and lists one entry per CDR3 protein. The sample lists hundreds of thousands of distinct CDR3 sequences, approximately 9% occurring once. The data stem from a study of identical twins. This CDR3 has 15 residues. V shed 5 bases and J 4 bases; nucleotides not matched to a gene: 5. Germline lookup yields CDR1 SGHTA and CDR2 FQGNSA. Whole-study findings and limits: Memory repertoires lacked the insertion deficit that abundant cord blood beta clonotypes showed.

This same sample was also part of a study on yellow fever vaccine responses in identical twins.

The source is a woman aged 18-35 years in good health. The rearrangement links TRBV7-2 to TRBJ2-2; 9 nucleotides match TRBD1. Material: PBMCs. The CDR3 sequence is CASSGRTGVTGELFF. In DNA, the CDR3 is TGTGCCAGCAGCGGCCGGACAGGGGTCACCGGGGAGCTGTTTTTT.